Described below is a single T cell receptor (beta chain) sequence and its context. Its antigen is not identified. The data were taken from a study of early T cells in non-severe SARS-CoV-2 infection. Notes on the study in general: Reliance on VDJdb matching favored anti-spike CD8 responses; private and CD4 specificities were missed.

Losses at the gene ends were 3 bases for V and 5 bases for J; bases not matched to a gene: 6. Germline V gives CDR1 ENHRY, CDR2 SYGVKD. The CDR3 length is 16 residues. Attached unique molecular identifiers marked individual cDNA molecules. From the 5' RACE reads, TCRdb called clonotypes with MiXCR, one entry per CDR3 protein. Of around 83,000 distinct CDR3 sequences in the sample, roughly 12% were seen once. The source material was whole blood, sampled at baseline. This TCR came from an adult who was a healthcare worker with PCR-confirmed SARS-CoV-2 infection or an uninfected control (not recorded which). This chain joins TRBV10-3 and TRBJ2-3, with 12 bases identical to TRBD1. CDR3 DNA: TGTGCCATCAGTGATTGGGGACAGGGGGCTGGAGATACGCAGTATTTT. It specifies CAISDWGQGAGDTQYF.